The 32 T cell receptor beta chains below were found in one sample sequenced in a study of Tregs in tolerant kidney transplant recipients. Assay used: immunoSEQ multiplex PCR; TCRdb lists only in-frame clones, some missing. The data hold some 70,000 clones, with 85% to 90% observed a single time. The sequencing here drew on CD4+ T cells from blood, taken before the transplant. Every receptor here comes from a human donor who received a combined kidney and bone marrow transplant.

The chain has TRBV5-1 and TRBJ2-7, with D perhaps matching TRBD2 (5 bases). Germline V CDR1 and CDR2: SGHRS, YFSETQ. The CDR3 totals 20 residues. The V end was cut by 0 bases, the J end by 3 bases, with 28 bases between. For the CDR3, the DNA is TGCGCCAGCAGCTTGGCCCCAATAGGACGCACGGACGGGATTAGCTACGAGCAGTACTTC. This encodes CASSLAPIGRTDGISYEQYF.

The gene calls are TRBV5-1 and TRBJ1-5, with 10 bases fitting TRBD1. This CDR3 region has 15 residues. The J segment lost 2 bases and the V segment lost 4 bases, leaving 3 bases of the junction unmatched. In germline, CDR1 is SGHRS, CDR2 YFSETQ. The CDR3, as DNA: TGCGCCAGCAGCCTAGGGACAGGGGGCAATCAGCCCCAGCATTTT. Its protein is CASSLGTGGNQPQHF. Full variable domain (outside the CDR3, taken from reference TRBV5-1 and TRBJ1-5): KAGVTQTPRYLIKTRGQQVTLSCSPISGHRSVSWYQQTPGQGLQFLFEYFSETQRNKGNFPGRFSGRQFSNSRSEMNVSTLELGDSALYLCASSLGTGGNQPQHFGDGTRLSIL.

This sequence joins TRBV5-1 and TRBJ2-7; possibly TRBD2 for D (6 bases). V dropped 2 bases and J dropped 2 bases, with 11 bases sitting between them. The CDR3 spans 14 residues. Germline values: CDR1 SGHRS, CDR2 YFSETQ. CDR3 residues: CASSLSGSTYEQYF. In DNA, the CDR3 is TGCGCCAGCAGCTTAAGCGGGTCCACCTACGAGCAGTACTTC. Together with reference TRBV5-1 and TRBJ2-7, the CDR3 gives the full variable domain: KAGVTQTPRYLIKTRGQQVTLSCSPISGHRSVSWYQQTPGQGLQFLFEYFSETQRNKGNFPGRFSGRQFSNSRSEMNVSTLELGDSALYLCASSLSGSTYEQYFGPGTRLTVT.

The chain links TRBV19 to TRBJ1-5; a possible D gene is TRBD1 (5 bases). The V gene's germline CDR1 is LNHDA and CDR2 SQIVND (reference sequence). The CDR3 extends over 14 amino acids. V dropped 4 bases and J dropped 2 bases, with 9 bases sitting between them. CDR3 in DNA: TGTGCCAGTAGTACCGACAGCGGCAATCAGCCCCAGCATTTT. Translated: CASSTDSGNQPQHF.

This clone has a handful of counts. CDR3 loop: CASSEGPSGAGGYEQYF. For the CDR3, the DNA is TGTGCCAGCAGTGAAGGCCCTTCAGGGGCTGGTGGCTACGAGCAGTACTTC. This chain links TRBV6-1 with TRBJ2-7, with a possible D match to TRBD1 (6 bases). Between the trimmed V and J ends, which lost 1 base and 3 bases, there was a span of 19 bases. This CDR3 is 17 amino acids long. The germline V gene encodes CDR1 MNHNS and CDR2 SASEGT.

The chain links TRBV18 to TRBJ1-1; 8 positions agree with TRBD1. Trimming removed 0 bases from V and 2 bases from J; junction bases left unmatched: 11. Germline V lookup: CDR1 KGHSH, CDR2 LQKENI. This CDR3 region has 18 residues. CDR3 loop: CASSPPRDGRGRNTEAFF. For the CDR3, the DNA is TGTGCCAGCTCACCACCGAGAGACGGCAGGGGGCGAAACACTGAAGCTTTCTTT.

The chain has TRBV5-6 and TRBJ2-5, with TRBD2 matching over 12 bases. The J segment lost 5 bases and the V segment lost 0 bases, leaving 2 bases of the junction unmatched. Germline values: CDR1 SGHDT, CDR2 YYEEEE. The CDR3 sequence is 15 residues long. CDR3 DNA: TGTGCCAGCAGCTTGGGACTAGCGGGAGAGGAGACCCAGTACTTC. Translating gives CASSLGLAGEETQYF.

A single count supports this clone. This rearrangement joins TRBV7-2 to TRBJ1-3; 7 positions agree with TRBD1. The V segment lost 6 bases and the J segment 2 bases; nucleotides outside the gene matches: 4. The CDR3 is 14 amino acids. Germline V lookup: CDR1 SGHTA, CDR2 FQGNSA. CDR3 loop: CASSEGATGNTIYF. The DNA for the CDR3 is TGTGCCAGCAGTGAGGGGGCAACTGGAAACACCATATATTTT.

The chain joins TRBV10-3 to TRBJ1-1; D is ambiguous. Germline V lookup: CDR1 ENHRY, CDR2 SYGVKD. The CDR3 runs to 13 residues. V was pared by 2 bases and J by 4 bases, with 8 bases between. The CDR3 DNA sequence: TGTGCCATCAGTGAGAGTGGGAGCACTGAAGCTTTCTTT. Translation: CAISESGSTEAFF.

Here the CDR3 reads CASSLGAGGLFNEQFF. The DNA for the CDR3 is TGCGCCAGCAGCTTGGGGGCGGGAGGATTATTTAATGAGCAGTTCTTC. The chain uses TRBV5-1 and TRBJ2-1, with 8 bases lining up with TRBD2. V shed 0 bases and J 7 bases; nucleotides not matched to a gene: 9. Germline lookup yields CDR1 SGHRS and CDR2 YFSETQ. This CDR3 has 16 amino acids.

The V and J genes are TRBV5-1 and TRBJ2-1; 13 bases line up with TRBD2. The junction had 10 bases not matched to a gene; V was cut back by 5 bases and J by 5 bases. The CDR3 is 17 amino acids. CDR1 and CDR2 from the germline V gene are SGHRS and YFSETQ. In nucleotides, the CDR3 is TGCGCCAGCAGAGAAAGGACTAGCGGGAGTACGAACAATGAGCAGTTCTTC. It specifies CASRERTSGSTNNEQFF.

The chain joins TRBV18 to TRBJ1-4; a weak D match, TRBD1 (6 bases). V was cut by 2 bases and J by 4 bases, with 11 bases left in between. The germline CDR1 and CDR2 sequences are KGHSH and LQKENI. The CDR3 loop spans 15 amino acids. This CDR3 reads CASSPAGQNNEKLFF. CDR3 DNA: TGTGCCAGCTCACCAGCTGGACAGAATAATGAAAAACTGTTTTTT.

This sequence joins TRBV28 and TRBJ2-7, with D possibly being TRBD2 (5 bases). Germline V gene lookup returns CDR1 MDHEN and CDR2 SYDVKM. This CDR3 contains 15 residues. The ends were cut back, 5 bases at V and 4 bases at J, with 18 bases in the middle. CDR3 DNA: TGTGCCAGCAGTCTCCATCTCCGAGGGAGTTACGAGCAGTACTTC. Its protein product is CASSLHLRGSYEQYF.

This chain joins TRBV4-2 and TRBJ2-7; 9 nucleotides match TRBD1. CDR3 length: 16 amino acids. Looked up from germline, CDR1 is LGHNA and CDR2 is YNFKEQ. J gave up 3 bases and V 3 bases, and 9 bases lay outside the gene matches. CDR3 residues: CASSQDPGTGIYEQYF. The CDR3 DNA is TGTGCCAGCAGCCAGGACCCTGGGACAGGGATCTACGAGCAGTACTTC.

DNA of the CDR3: TGTGCCAGCAGCACCTGGACTAGCCGATCCTACGAGCAGTACTTC. Protein product: CASSTWTSRSYEQYF. The genes are TRBV7-2 and TRBJ2-7, with 8 nucleotides matching TRBD2. Germline CDR1 reads SGHTA; CDR2 reads FQGNSA. CDR3 length: 15 residues. Trimming cost V 5 bases and J 1 base; bases outside gene matches: 7.

V and J are TRBV2 and TRBJ1-1, with D perhaps matching TRBD1 (6 bases). With 4 bases removed from V and 6 bases from J, the gap between germline ends came to 15 bases. Germline loops: CDR1 SNHLY, CDR2 FYNNEI. This CDR3 contains 14 residues. The CDR3, as DNA: TGTGCCAGCAGTGTCCGGGGGGGCGAGTCTGAAGCTTTCTTT. It specifies CASSVRGGESEAFF.

CDR3 protein: CASSKAQGAWDTQYF. The CDR3, as DNA: TGTGCCAGCAGCAAGGCGCAGGGGGCTTGGGATACGCAGTATTTT. This chain connects TRBV7-6 to TRBJ2-3; the match to TRBD1 covers 8 bases. V shed 5 bases, J shed 6 bases, and the junction held 10 bases outside the gene matches. The CDR3 runs 15 residues. The germline V gene encodes CDR1 SGHVS and CDR2 FNYEAQ.

The V call is TRBV6-5, the J call TRBJ1-2; no clear D gene. Germline V gene sequence: CDR1 MNHEY, CDR2 SVGAGI. CDR3 length: 14 amino acids. Trimming shortened V by 5 bases and J by 4 bases, and 14 bases separated the two germline ends. The CDR3, as DNA: TGTGCCAGCAGTAAAACCCAGGTTGGCTATGGCTACACCTTC. Its translation is CASSKTQVGYGYTF.

V gene TRBV18 combines with J gene TRBJ1-2; D is undetermined. The CDR3 runs to 13 residues. Germline CDR1 is KGHSH and CDR2 is LQKENI. The CDR3 loop reads CGSSPPDGYGYTF. CDR3 nucleotide sequence: TGTGGGAGCTCACCGCCAGATGGCTATGGCTACACCTTC. Supplemented by reference TRBV18 and TRBJ1-2, the full variable domain reads NAGVMQNPRHLVRRRGQEARLRCSPMKGHSHVYWYRQLPEEGLKFMVYLQKENIIDESGMPKERFSAEFPKEGPSILRIQQVVRGDSAAYFCGSSPPDGYGYTFGSGTRLTVV.

This rearrangement joins TRBV10-1 to TRBJ2-2, with 7 nucleotides matching TRBD2. Germline values: CDR1 WNHNN, CDR2 SYGVQD (reference sequence). This CDR3 contains 18 residues. The junction had 13 bases not matched to a gene; V was cut back by 2 bases and J by 4 bases. The CDR3 bases are TGCGCCAGCAGTGAGCATTCTGGCGGGAGTAATAGCACCGGGGAGCTGTTTTTT. Its translation is CASSEHSGGSNSTGELFF.

The V call is TRBV7-3, the J call TRBJ2-5, with 7 bases aligning to TRBD1. Trimming took 0 bases from V and 5 from J; bases not matched to a gene: 0. This CDR3 contains 13 residues. The V gene's germline CDR1 is SGHTA and CDR2 FQGTGA. CDR3 sequence: CASSLTDRETQYF. The CDR3 DNA is TGTGCCAGCAGCTTAACGGACAGGGAGACCCAGTACTTC.

The chain is built from TRBV7-2 and TRBJ1-3; D might be TRBD1 (5 bases). CDR1 is SGHTA and CDR2 is FQGNSA in the germline V gene. Trimming stripped 4 bases from V and 5 bases from J, with 12 bases between. The CDR3 consists of 14 residues. In DNA, the CDR3 is TGTGCCAGCAGCTCCCAGGGTGTTCGAAACACCATATATTTT. Translated: CASSSQGVRNTIYF. The full variable domain, in which reference TRBV7-2 and TRBJ1-3 provide the parts outside the CDR3, is GAGVSQSPSNKVTEKGKDVELRCDPISGHTALYWYRQSLGQGLEFLIYFQGNSAPDKSGLPSDRFSAERTGGSVSTLTIQRTQQEDSAVYLCASSSQGVRNTIYFGEGSWLTVV.

The J gene is TRBJ2-7, the V gene TRBV7-9; 8 bases map to TRBD1. The CDR3 is 15 amino acids. V shed 3 bases, J shed 0 bases, and the junction held 4 bases outside the gene matches. CDR1 is SEHNR and CDR2 is FQNEAQ in the germline V gene (reference sequence). The DNA for the CDR3 is TGTGCCAGCAGCTTGACAGGGGACCTCTCCTACGAGCAGTACTTC. Amino acid sequence: CASSLTGDLSYEQYF.

This chain links TRBV5-1 with TRBJ1-1, with D maybe TRBD1 (6 bases). CDR1 is SGHRS and CDR2 is YFSETQ in the germline V gene. The CDR3 has 14 residues. Trimming left V 3 bases short and J 0 bases short, with 9 bases between. The CDR3 coding sequence is TGCGCCAGCAGCTCAGACAGGTTGAACACTGAAGCTTTCTTT. This encodes CASSSDRLNTEAFF. Looking up the rest from reference TRBV5-1 and TRBJ1-1 gives the full variable domain: KAGVTQTPRYLIKTRGQQVTLSCSPISGHRSVSWYQQTPGQGLQFLFEYFSETQRNKGNFPGRFSGRQFSNSRSEMNVSTLELGDSALYLCASSSDRLNTEAFFGQGTRLTVV.

V gene TRBV30 combines with J gene TRBJ2-1; TRBD2 agrees at 10 bases. CDR1 GTSNPN and CDR2 SVGIG come from the germline V gene (reference sequence). The junction had 8 bases not matched to a gene; V was cut back by 0 bases and J by 9 bases. The CDR3 extends over 15 amino acids. The CDR3 loop reads CAWSVGLAGAGEQFF. The CDR3 DNA reads as TGTGCCTGGAGTGTAGGCCTAGCGGGAGCCGGTGAGCAGTTCTTC.

The genes are TRBV28 and TRBJ1-2; TRBD1 matches 9 bases. The V gene's germline CDR1 is MDHEN and CDR2 SYDVKM. This CDR3 is built from 14 residues. V gave up 11 bases and J gave up 4 bases; unmatched junction bases: 11. The CDR3 loop reads CAGAGQGPFYGYTF. CDR3 sequence (DNA): TGTGCCGGGGCGGGACAGGGTCCTTTCTATGGCTACACCTTC.

This clone was seen once. CDR3 loop: CASSLRRGPDEQYF. CDR3 DNA: TGTGCCAGCAGCTTGCGGAGGGGGCCAGACGAGCAGTACTTC. The chain employs TRBV7-2 and TRBJ2-7; D is possibly TRBD1 (7 bases). The CDR3 totals 14 residues. Trimming removed 3 bases at V and 5 bases at J, with 14 bases between. From germline, CDR1 is SGHTA and CDR2 FQGNSA.

The genes are TRBV28 and TRBJ1-5; D not certain. The CDR3 loop spans 12 amino acids. V was trimmed by 8 bases and J by 4 bases, leaving 9 bases between them. Germline V gene data show CDR1 as MDHEN and CDR2 as SYDVKM. CDR3 in amino acids: CASAGANQPQHF. CDR3 in DNA: TGTGCCAGCGCGGGAGCTAATCAGCCCCAGCATTTT.

The rearrangement links TRBV7-9 to TRBJ2-3; 8 bases align to TRBD2. Germline trimming cut 5 bases from V and 1 base from J; bases unmatched to any gene: 5. Germline CDR1 and CDR2: SEHNR and FQNEAQ (reference sequence). There are 15 residues in the CDR3. In nucleotides, the CDR3 is TGTGCCAGCAGCCTTAGCGGGATTGGCACAGATACGCAGTATTTT. Its protein product is CASSLSGIGTDTQYF.

The rearrangement links TRBV28 to TRBJ2-3; unclear D gene. V was pared by 5 bases and J by 7 bases, with 13 bases between. There are 13 residues in the CDR3. Germline assignment: CDR1 MDHEN and CDR2 SYDVKM. The CDR3 nucleotides are TGTGCCAGCAGTGGAGCCCCGGCAAATACGCAGTATTTT. Translating it yields CASSGAPANTQYF.

Only one count was recorded for this clone. The chain carries TRBV30 and TRBJ1-1, with TRBD1 matching 7 bases. CDR1 is GTSNPN, CDR2 SVGIG, per germline (reference sequence). With 2 bases clipped from V and 5 bases from J, the junction kept 8 bases outside the gene matches. The CDR3 totals 14 residues. The CDR3 bases are TGTGCCTGGAGTTACATACAGGGGAATACTGAAGCTTTCTTT. Its protein product is CAWSYIQGNTEAFF.

This chain connects TRBV7-3 to TRBJ2-1, with TRBD1 matching over 9 bases. The CDR3 is 16 residues long. Per germline, CDR1 SGHTA and CDR2 FQGTGA. The ends lost 3 bases at V and 3 bases at J; junction bases unmatched: 6. The CDR3: CASSFAGTGNYNEQFF. CDR3 coding DNA: TGTGCCAGCAGCTTCGCCGGGACAGGGAACTACAATGAGCAGTTCTTC.